Each of the 11 T cell receptor beta chains below was sequenced from the same sample in a study of T cells after posttransplantation cyclophosphamide. Treatment was busulfan-fludarabine conditioning, a marrow graft, and cyclophosphamide on days +3 and +4. Only in-frame clones appear in the TCRdb table, and some are missing; sequencing was by immunoSEQ multiplex PCR. The table includes around 1,300 clones, under 80% detected once. The material sequenced was PBMCs, taken approximately 230 days after allogeneic stem cell transplant with posttransplant cyclophosphamide. Every receptor here comes from a female patient between 55 and 75 years old who received an allogeneic stem cell transplant from an unrelated donor, was CMV-positive, and had acute GVHD only. Some T cells may be supplied by the graft donor.

Comment on this clone: Distinct nucleotide sequences in the sample also encode this CDR3. V usage is TRBV19 and J usage is TRBJ1-2; D remains ambiguous. The CDR3 has 12 amino acids. Trimming cost V 3 bases and J 5 bases, with 7 bases left between them. Germline-derived CDR1 and CDR2 are LNHDA and SQIVND (reference sequence). CDR3 in amino acids: CASSISVYGYTF. CDR3 nucleotide sequence: TGTGCCAGTAGTATTTCGGTATATGGCTACACCTTC.

The J gene is TRBJ2-1, the V gene TRBV7-3, with 7 bases identical to TRBD1. CDR1 and CDR2 from the germline V gene are SGHTA and FQGTGA. Losses at the gene ends were 5 bases for V and 1 base for J; bases not matched to a gene: 5. CDR3 length equals 15 residues. In nucleotides, the CDR3 is TGTGCCAGCAGCCCGGTGGGACAGTCCTACAATGAGCAGTTCTTC. Translation gives CASSPVGQSYNEQFF.

On this clone itself: A junction end diverges from the germline sequence, so it may reflect a read error. The sample contains more than one DNA sequence encoding this CDR3. The chain links TRBV4-2 to TRBJ1-6, with D uncertain. There are 15 residues in the CDR3. CDR1 is LGHNA, CDR2 YNFKEQ, per germline. CDR3 region: CASSQEAAANSPLHF. For the CDR3, the DNA is TGTGCCAGCAGCCAAGAGGCGGCGGCGAATTCCCCCCTCCACTTT.

The chain uses TRBV7-8 and TRBJ2-5; TRBD2 is a possible D gene (5 bases). The germline CDR1 and CDR2 sequences are SGHVS and FQNEAQ. The V end lost 2 bases, the J end lost 0 bases, and 13 bases lay between the germline ends. This CDR3 has 16 residues. CDR3 coding DNA: TGTGCCAGCAGCTTAACTAGTCAACAGCACCAAGAGACCCAGTACTTC. Its translation: CASSLTSQQHQETQYF.

CDR3 in DNA: TGTGCCAGCAGCTTGCAGTCCGCCCACACCCATGAGCAGTTCTTC. It specifies CASSLQSAHTHEQFF. The chain employs TRBV5-4 and TRBJ2-1, with unresolved D. Trimming pared 1 base from V and 8 bases from J, leaving 16 bases between. The CDR3 has 15 residues. Germline-derived CDR1 and CDR2 are SGHNT and YYREEE (reference sequence).

The chain joins TRBV6-5 to TRBJ1-5; D is possibly TRBD1 (6 bases). The CDR3 has 15 residues. Trimming removed 5 bases at V and 5 bases at J, with 16 bases between. CDR1 and CDR2 (germline): MNHEY, SVGAGI. The CDR3 protein is CASSGTDRRHQPQHF. In DNA form, the CDR3 reads TGTGCCAGCAGTGGAACAGACAGGAGGCATCAGCCCCAGCATTTT.

This clone appeared a few times. The rearrangement uses TRBV7-6 and TRBJ1-6, with D tentatively TRBD1 (5 bases). This CDR3 is built from 15 residues. CDR1 and CDR2 (germline): SGHVS, FNYEAQ. The V and J ends lost 5 bases and 10 bases respectively, with 18 bases between them. CDR3 residues: CASSLSGEGGSPLHF. The CDR3 DNA is TGTGCCAGCAGCCTTTCGGGGGAGGGCGGCTCACCCCTCCACTTT. Drawing the rest from reference TRBV7-6 and TRBJ1-6, the complete variable domain is GAGVSQSPRYKVTKRGQDVALRCDPISGHVSLYWYRQALGQGPEFLTYFNYEAQQDKSGLPNDRFSAERPEGSISTLTIQRTEQRDSAMYRCASSLSGEGGSPLHFGNGTRLTVT.

About this clone itself: This CDR3 is also generated by other DNA sequences in the sample. This rearrangement joins TRBV6-1 to TRBJ1-6, with D possibly being TRBD1 (5 bases). The CDR3 is made up of 17 amino acids. Germline V lookup: CDR1 MNHNS, CDR2 SASEGT. Between the trimmed V and J ends, which lost 4 bases and 5 bases, there was a span of 18 bases. CDR3 sequence: CASSVSREFPDNSPLHF. CDR3 coding DNA: TGTGCCAGCAGTGTCTCCAGGGAATTCCCCGATAATTCACCCCTCCACTTT.

The chain employs TRBV29-1 and TRBJ1-1; 9 bases line up with TRBD1. The CDR3 contains 13 residues. V dropped 7 bases and J dropped 1; count of bases not matched to a gene: 4. Germline CDR1 is SQVTM and CDR2 is ANQGSEA. The CDR3 DNA follows: TGCAGCGCGGTACAGGGGGCGAACACTGAAGCTTTCTTT. Residues: CSAVQGANTEAFF.

The chain is built from TRBV5-1 and TRBJ1-5, with 8 bases matching TRBD1. The CDR3 extends over 17 amino acids. J was trimmed by 0 bases and V by 5 bases; bases with no gene match: 10. Germline loops: CDR1 SGHRS, CDR2 YFSETQ. Here the CDR3 reads CASSSGQGVSSNQPQHF. The CDR3 bases are TGCGCCAGCAGTTCTGGACAGGGAGTCAGTAGCAATCAGCCCCAGCATTTT.

This clone was seen once. The rearrangement uses TRBV30 and TRBJ1-6; D not resolved. Trimming pared 2 bases from V and 3 bases from J, leaving 17 bases between. The CDR3 extends over 17 amino acids. CDR1 is GTSNPN and CDR2 is SVGIG in the germline V gene (reference sequence). This CDR3 reads CAWSRFARAGYNSPLHF. CDR3 DNA sequence: TGTGCCTGGAGTCGATTCGCTCGAGCGGGCTATAATTCACCCCTCCACTTT. Full variable domain (outside the CDR3, taken from reference TRBV30 and TRBJ1-6): SQTIHQWPATLVQPVGSPLSLECTVEGTSNPNLYWYRQAAGRGLQLLFYSVGIGQISSEVPQNLSASRPQDRQFILSSKKLLLSDSGFYLCAWSRFARAGYNSPLHFGNGTRLTVT.